This T cell receptor beta chain was identified during a study of blood T cell repertoires in COVID-19. Study summary: Acute-phase and convalescent COVID-19 samples originated in the United States, Italy and Spain.

This clone has just one count. The participants were between about 18 and 89 years old and came from 20 to 30 US areas. The CDR3 totals 15 residues. The germline V gene has CDR1 KGHSH and CDR2 LQKENI. Trimming at V came to 0 bases and at J to 8 bases, leaving 7 bases not matched to a gene. Per the authors' pipeline: Reference gene primer amplification gave nucleated cell count estimates. Here immunoSEQ multiplex PCR was the method, and the copy in TCRdb shows in-frame clones only, minus some. V and J calls and clone size follow that table, whereas D and trimming were derived from the DNA. The sample holds 400,000 to 550,000 clones; roughly 85% are singletons and the top ten take under 2.5%.

The sequenced sample consisted of PBMCs or T cells enriched from blood (not recorded which). The clonotype was recovered from a woman aged 18-29 years with acute COVID-19. The chain uses TRBV18 and TRBJ2-1, with 7 nucleotides matching TRBD2. CDR3 bases: TGTGCCAGCTCACCACCTGGGACTATTCTGGATGAGCAGTTCTTC. This encodes CASSPPGTILDEQFF.